This T cell receptor beta chain appears in the sequencing data of a study of response to subunit inactivated influenza vaccine. As regards this clonotype: Its antigen is not known.

This CDR3 has 15 residues. Per germline, CDR1 LGHDT and CDR2 YNNKEL (reference sequence). Trimming shortened V by 4 bases and J by 5 bases, and 17 bases separated the two germline ends. Study-level results: That few new T cells are recruited by each seasonal influenza vaccination was the authors' suggestion.

TCRdb re-analysed the RT-PCR reads in MiXCR, keeping a single row per CDR3 protein. The table has around 200,000 distinct CDR3 sequences, approximately 14% seen once; the top ten hold 26%. This chain uses TRBV3-1 with TRBJ2-5, with D perhaps matching TRBD2 (6 bases). This sequence was found in a man aged 45 to 65 who received an inactivated influenza vaccine. The sample in question was CD8+ T cells sorted from PBMCs, obtained 4 to 6 days after vaccination. CDR3 DNA sequence: TGTGCCAGCAGCCCGTGGGGGGAGTTTGGGGAGACCCAGTACTTC. This translates into CASSPWGEFGETQYF.